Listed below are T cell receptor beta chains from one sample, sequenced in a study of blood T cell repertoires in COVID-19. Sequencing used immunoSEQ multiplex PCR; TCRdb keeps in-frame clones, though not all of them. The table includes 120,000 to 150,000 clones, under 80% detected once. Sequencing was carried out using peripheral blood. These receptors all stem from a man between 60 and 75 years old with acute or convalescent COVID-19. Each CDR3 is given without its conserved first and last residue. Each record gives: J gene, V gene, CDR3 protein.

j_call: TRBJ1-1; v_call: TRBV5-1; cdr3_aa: ASSKDRVNTEAF
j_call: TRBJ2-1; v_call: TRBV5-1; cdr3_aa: ASSPGVATYNEQF
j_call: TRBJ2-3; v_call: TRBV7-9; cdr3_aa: ASSLNRGNTDTQY
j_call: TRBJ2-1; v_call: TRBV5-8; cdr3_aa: ASSLEGLAVDNEQF
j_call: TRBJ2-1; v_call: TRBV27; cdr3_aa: ASSLSGTSGYNEQF
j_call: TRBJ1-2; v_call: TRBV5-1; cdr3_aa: ASSLGQESYGYT
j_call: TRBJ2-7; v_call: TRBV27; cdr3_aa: ASSFGASEQY
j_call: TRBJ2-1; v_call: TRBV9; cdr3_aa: ASSVSVTGAEQF
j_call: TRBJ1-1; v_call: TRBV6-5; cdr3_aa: ASSYGWGGTEAF
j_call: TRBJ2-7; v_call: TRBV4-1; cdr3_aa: ASSQANLGGLGSEQY
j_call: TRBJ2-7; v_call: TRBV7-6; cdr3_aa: ASRPLAGEAYEQY
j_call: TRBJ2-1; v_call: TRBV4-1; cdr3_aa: ASSPGGGRNEQF
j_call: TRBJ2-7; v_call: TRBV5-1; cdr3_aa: ASSPGGVRSYEQY
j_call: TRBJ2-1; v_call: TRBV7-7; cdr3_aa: ASSDSANEQF
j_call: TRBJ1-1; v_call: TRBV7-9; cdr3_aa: ASSEPGGNTEAF
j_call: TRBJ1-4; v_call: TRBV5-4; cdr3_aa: ASSLQGAGEKLF
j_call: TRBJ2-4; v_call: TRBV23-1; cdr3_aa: ASSRHFD
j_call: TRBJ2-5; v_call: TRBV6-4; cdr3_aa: ASSGGQPHEPHSQETQY
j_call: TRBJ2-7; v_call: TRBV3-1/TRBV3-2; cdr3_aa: ASSQAQGYSYEQY
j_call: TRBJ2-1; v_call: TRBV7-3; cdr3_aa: ASSTRQGANEQF
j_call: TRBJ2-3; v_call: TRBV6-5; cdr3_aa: ASRALGVGTNTQY
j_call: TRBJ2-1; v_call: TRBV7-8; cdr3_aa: ASSGRDRWSYNEQF
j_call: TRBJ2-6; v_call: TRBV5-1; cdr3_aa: ASSWTGGGGANVLT
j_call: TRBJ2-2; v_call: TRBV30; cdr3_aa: ACGGPDNTGELF
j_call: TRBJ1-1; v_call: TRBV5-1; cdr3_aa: ASSPPAGTNTEAF
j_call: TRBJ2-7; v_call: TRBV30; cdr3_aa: AWSADRYEQY
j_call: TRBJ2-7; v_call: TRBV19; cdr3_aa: ASSITGQVSAEQY
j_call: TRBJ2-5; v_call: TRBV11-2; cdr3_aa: ASSLGRGQETQY
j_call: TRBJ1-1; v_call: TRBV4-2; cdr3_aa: ASSFRQGAEEAF
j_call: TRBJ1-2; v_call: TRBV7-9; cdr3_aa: ASSWGQTYGYT
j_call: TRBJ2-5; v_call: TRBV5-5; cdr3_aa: ASTNLEGLAAMGETQY
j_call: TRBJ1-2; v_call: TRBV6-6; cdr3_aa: ASSLRQINYGYT
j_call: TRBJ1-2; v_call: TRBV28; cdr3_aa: ASSLSQGAGGYT
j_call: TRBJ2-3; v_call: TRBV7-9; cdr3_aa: ASSLGGEDTQY
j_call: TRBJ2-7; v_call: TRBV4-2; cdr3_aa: ASSTRDYAYEQY
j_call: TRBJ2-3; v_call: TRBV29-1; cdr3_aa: SVGRQADTQY
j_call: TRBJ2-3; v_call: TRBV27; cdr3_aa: ASSPNNPGLAADTQY
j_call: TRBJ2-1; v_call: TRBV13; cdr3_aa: ASSLWGQGGSSGYNERF
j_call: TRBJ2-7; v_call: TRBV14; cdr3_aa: ASSQVLDSTEQY
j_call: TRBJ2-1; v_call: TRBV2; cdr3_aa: ASSVGLAVYNEQF
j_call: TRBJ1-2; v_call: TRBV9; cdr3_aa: ASSVDPGQGGYGYT
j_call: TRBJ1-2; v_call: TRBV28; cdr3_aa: ASSSGTVNYGYT
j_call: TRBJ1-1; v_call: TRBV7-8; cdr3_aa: ASSTTGGSTEAF
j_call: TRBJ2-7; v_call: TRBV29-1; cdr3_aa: SVPRGSGEQY
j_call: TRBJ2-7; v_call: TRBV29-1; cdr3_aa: SVDGGSYEQY
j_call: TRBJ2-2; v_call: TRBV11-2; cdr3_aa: ASSSGQTGELF
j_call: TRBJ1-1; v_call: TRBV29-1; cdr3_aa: SVERQGGTEAF
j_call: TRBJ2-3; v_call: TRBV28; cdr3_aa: ASGIRGGSTDTQY
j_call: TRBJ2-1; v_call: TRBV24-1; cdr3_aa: ATQREGSNEQF
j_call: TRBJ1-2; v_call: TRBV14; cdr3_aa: ASSPVGGGGYYGYT
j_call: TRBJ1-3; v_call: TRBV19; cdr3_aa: ASSPSTGGLGNTIY
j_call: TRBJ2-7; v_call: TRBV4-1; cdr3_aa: ASSQDNVSPYEQY
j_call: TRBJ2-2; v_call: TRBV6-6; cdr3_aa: ASSFNSYTGELF
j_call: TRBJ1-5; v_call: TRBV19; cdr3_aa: ATGGTGASPQH
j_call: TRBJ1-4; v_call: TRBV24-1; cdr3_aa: ATRIPDRDVNEKLF